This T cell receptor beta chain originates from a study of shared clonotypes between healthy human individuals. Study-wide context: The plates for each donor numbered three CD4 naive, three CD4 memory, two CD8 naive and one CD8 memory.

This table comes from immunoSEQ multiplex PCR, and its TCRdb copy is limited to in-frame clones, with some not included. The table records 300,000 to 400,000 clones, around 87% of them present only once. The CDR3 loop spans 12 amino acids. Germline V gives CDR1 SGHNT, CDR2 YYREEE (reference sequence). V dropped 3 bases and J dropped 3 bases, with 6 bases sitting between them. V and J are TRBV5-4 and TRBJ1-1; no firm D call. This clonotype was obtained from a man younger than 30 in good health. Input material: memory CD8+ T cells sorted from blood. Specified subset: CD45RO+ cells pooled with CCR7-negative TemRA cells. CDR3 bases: TGTGCCAGCAGCTCTGGGGACACTGAAGCTTTCTTT. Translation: CASSSGDTEAFF.